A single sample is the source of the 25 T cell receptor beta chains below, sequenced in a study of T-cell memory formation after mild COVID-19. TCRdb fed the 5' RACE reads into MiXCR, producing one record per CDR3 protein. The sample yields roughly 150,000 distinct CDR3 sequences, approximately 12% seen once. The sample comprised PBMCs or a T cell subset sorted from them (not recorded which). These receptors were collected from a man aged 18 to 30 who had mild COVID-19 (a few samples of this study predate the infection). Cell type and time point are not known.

The CDR3 DNA is TGTGCCAGCAGTTACTACAAGGGCACTGAAGCTTTCTTT. Amino acids: CASSYYKGTEAFF. The chain has TRBV6-2 or TRBV6-3 and TRBJ1-1; no clear D. Germline loops: CDR1 MNHEY, CDR2 SVGEGT. Trimming cost V 1 base and J 4 bases, with 7 bases left between them. There are 13 residues in the CDR3.

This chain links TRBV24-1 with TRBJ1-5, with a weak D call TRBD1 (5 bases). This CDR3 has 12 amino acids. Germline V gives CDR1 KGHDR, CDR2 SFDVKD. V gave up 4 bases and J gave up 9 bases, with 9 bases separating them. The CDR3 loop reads CATSDSDRPQHF. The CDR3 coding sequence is TGTGCCACCAGTGACTCCGACAGGCCCCAGCATTTT.

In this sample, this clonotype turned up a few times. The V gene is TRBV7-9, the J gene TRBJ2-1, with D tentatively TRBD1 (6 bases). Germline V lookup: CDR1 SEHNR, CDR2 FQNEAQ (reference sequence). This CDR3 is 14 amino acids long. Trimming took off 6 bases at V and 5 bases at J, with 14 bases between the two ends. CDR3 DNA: TGTGCCAGCAGACAGGGCACAGATAACAATGAGCAGTTCTTC. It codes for CASRQGTDNNEQFF. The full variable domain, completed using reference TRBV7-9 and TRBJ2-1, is DTGVSQNPRHKITKRGQNVTFRCDPISEHNRLYWYRQTLGQGPEFLTYFQNEAQLEKSRLLSDRFSAERPKGSFSTLEIQRTEQGDSAMYLCASRQGTDNNEQFFGPGTRLTVL.

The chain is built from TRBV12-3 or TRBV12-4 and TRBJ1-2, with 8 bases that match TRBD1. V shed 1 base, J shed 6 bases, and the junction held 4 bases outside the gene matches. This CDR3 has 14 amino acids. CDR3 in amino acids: CASSLENRGNGYTF. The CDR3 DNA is TGTGCCAGCAGTTTAGAGAACAGGGGGAATGGCTACACCTTC.

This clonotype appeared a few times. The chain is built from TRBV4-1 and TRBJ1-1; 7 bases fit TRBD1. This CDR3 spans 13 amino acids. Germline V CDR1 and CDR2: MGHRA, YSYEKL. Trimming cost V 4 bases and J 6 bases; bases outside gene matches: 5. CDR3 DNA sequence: TGCGCCAGCAGCCGTCAGGGGGGGGCTGAAGCTTTCTTT. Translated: CASSRQGGAEAFF.

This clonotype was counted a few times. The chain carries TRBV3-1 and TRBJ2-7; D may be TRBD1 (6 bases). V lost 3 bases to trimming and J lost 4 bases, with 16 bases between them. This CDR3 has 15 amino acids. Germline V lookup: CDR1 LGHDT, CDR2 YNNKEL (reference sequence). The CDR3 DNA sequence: TGTGCCAGCAGCCATTACCGGACAGTGGTATACGAGCAGTACTTC. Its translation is CASSHYRTVVYEQYF.

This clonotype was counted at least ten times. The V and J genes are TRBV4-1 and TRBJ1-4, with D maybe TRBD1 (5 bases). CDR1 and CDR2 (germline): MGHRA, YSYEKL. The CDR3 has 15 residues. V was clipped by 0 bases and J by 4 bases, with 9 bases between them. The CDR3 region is CASSQEGGFNEKLFF. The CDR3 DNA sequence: TGCGCCAGCAGCCAAGAGGGGGGATTTAATGAAAAACTGTTTTTT.

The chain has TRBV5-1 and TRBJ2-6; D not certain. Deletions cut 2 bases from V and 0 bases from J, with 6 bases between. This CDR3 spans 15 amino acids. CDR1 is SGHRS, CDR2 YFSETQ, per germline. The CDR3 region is CASSLLSSGANVLTF. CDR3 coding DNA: TGCGCCAGCAGCTTACTCTCCTCTGGGGCCAACGTCCTGACTTTC.

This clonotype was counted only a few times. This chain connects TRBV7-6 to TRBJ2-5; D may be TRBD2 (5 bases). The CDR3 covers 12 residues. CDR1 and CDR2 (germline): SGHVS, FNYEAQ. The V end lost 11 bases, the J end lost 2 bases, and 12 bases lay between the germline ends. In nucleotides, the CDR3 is TGTGCCGGCTCGGACTGGCAAGAGACCCAGTACTTC. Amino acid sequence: CAGSDWQETQYF.

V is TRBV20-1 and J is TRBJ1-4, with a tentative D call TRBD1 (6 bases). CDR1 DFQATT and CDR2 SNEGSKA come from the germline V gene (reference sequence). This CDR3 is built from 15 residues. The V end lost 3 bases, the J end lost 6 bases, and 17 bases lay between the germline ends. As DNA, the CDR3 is TGCAGTGCTAGTCCCAGGGGTAGATTGGATGAAAAACTGTTTTTT. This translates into CSASPRGRLDEKLFF.

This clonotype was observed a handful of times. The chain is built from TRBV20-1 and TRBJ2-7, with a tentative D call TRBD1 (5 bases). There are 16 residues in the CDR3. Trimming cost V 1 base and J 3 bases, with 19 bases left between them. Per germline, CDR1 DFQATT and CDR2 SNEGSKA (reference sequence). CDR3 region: CSARGASGRDYYEQYF. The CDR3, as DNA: TGCAGTGCTAGAGGGGCTAGTGGCAGGGATTACTACGAGCAGTACTTC.

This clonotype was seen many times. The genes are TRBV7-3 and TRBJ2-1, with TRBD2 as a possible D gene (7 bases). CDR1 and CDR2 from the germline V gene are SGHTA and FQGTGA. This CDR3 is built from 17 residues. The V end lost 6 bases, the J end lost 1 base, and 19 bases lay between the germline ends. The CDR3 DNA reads TGTGCCAGCAGTTCTCAGGGTGCGGGGGCTTCCTACAATGAGCAGTTCTTC. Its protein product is CASSSQGAGASYNEQFF.

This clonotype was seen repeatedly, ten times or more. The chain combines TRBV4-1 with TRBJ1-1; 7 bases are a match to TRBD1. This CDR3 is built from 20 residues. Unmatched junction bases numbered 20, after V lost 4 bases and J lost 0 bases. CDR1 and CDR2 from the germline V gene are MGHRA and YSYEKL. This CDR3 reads CASSPRQGVRTTEMNTEAFF. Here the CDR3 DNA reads TGCGCCAGCAGCCCACGGCAGGGGGTACGTACCACGGAAATGAACACTGAAGCTTTCTTT.

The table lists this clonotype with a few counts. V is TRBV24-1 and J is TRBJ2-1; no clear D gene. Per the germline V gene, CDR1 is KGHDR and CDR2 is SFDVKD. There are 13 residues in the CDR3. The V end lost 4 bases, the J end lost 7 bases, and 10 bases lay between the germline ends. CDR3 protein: CATSDPPRNEQFF. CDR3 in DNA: TGTGCCACCAGTGACCCGCCGCGGAATGAGCAGTTCTTC.

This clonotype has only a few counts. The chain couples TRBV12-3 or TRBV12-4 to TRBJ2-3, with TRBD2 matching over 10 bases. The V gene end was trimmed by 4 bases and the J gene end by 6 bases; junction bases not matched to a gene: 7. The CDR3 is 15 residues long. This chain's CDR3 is CASSYRSGGADTQYF. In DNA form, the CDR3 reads TGTGCCAGCAGTTACAGAAGCGGGGGGGCCGATACGCAGTATTTT.

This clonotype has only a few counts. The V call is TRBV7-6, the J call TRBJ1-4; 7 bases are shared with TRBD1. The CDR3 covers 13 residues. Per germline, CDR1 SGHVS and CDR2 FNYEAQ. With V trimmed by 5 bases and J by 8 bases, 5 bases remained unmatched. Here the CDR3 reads CASSLTGEEKLFF. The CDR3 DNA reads TGTGCCAGCAGCCTAACAGGGGAGGAAAAACTGTTTTTT.

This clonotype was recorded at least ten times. The CDR3 loop is CASSWGQGLSGANVLTF. CDR3 nucleotide sequence: TGTGCCAGCAGCTGGGGACAGGGACTCTCTGGGGCCAACGTCCTGACTTTC. The chain links TRBV7-2 to TRBJ2-6; 9 bases map to TRBD1. The V segment lost 4 bases and the J segment 0 bases; nucleotides outside the gene matches: 4. The CDR3 has 17 amino acids. Germline CDR1 and CDR2: SGHTA and FQGNSA.

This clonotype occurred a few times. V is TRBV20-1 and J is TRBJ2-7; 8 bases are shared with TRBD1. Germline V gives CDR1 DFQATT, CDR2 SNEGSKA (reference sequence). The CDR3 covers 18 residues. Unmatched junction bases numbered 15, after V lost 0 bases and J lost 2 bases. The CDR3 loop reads CSARDTYGSGQGPYEQYF. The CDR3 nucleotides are TGCAGTGCTAGAGATACGTATGGGTCCGGACAGGGCCCCTACGAGCAGTACTTC.

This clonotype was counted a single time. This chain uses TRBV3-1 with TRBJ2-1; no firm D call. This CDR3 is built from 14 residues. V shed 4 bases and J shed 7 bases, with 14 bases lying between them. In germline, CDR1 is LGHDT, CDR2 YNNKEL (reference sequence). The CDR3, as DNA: TGTGCCAGCAGCCTTCATCGGACCGGGAATGAGCAGTTCTTC. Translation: CASSLHRTGNEQFF.

CDR3 in amino acids: CASSLTGAHNEQFF. CDR3 coding DNA: TGTGCCAGCAGCCTTACGGGGGCCCACAATGAGCAGTTCTTC. The genes are TRBV11-3 and TRBJ2-1, with D perhaps assigned TRBD1 or TRBD2 (6 bases each). Germline-derived CDR1 and CDR2 are SGHNT and YENEEA. The CDR3 is made up of 14 amino acids. Trimming pared 5 bases from V and 5 bases from J, leaving 13 bases between. The full variable domain, its missing parts supplied by reference TRBV11-3 and TRBJ2-1, is EAGVVQSPRYKIIEKKQPVAFWCNPISGHNTLYWYLQNLGQGPELLIRYENEEAVDDSQLPKDRFSAERLKGVDSTLKIQPAELGDSAVYLCASSLTGAHNEQFFGPGTRLTVL.

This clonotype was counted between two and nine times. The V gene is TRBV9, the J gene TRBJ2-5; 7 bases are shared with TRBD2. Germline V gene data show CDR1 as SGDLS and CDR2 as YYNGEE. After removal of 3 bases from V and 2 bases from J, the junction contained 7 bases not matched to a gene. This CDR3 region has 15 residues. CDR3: CASSDSSGRQETQYF. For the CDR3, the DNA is TGTGCCAGCAGCGACTCTAGCGGCCGACAAGAGACCCAGTACTTC. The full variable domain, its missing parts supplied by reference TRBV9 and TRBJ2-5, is DSGVTQTPKHLITATGQRVTLRCSPRSGDLSVYWYQQSLDQGLQFLIQYYNGEERAKGNILERFSAQQFPDLHSELNLSSLELGDSALYFCASSDSSGRQETQYFGPGTRLLVL.

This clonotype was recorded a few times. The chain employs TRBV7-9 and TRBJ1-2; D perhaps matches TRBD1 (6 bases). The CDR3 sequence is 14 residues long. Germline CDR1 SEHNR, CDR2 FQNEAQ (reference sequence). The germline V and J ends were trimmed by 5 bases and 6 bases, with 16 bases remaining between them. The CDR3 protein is CASSEAGEADGYTF. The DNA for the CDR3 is TGTGCCAGCAGCGAGGCAGGGGAGGCCGATGGCTACACCTTC.

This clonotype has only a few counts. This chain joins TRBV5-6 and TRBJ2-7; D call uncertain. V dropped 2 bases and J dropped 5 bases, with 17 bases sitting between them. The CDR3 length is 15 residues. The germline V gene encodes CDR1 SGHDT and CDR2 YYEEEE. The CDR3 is CASSLRRSPLHEQYF. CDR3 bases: TGTGCCAGCAGCTTAAGACGGAGCCCACTCCACGAGCAGTACTTC. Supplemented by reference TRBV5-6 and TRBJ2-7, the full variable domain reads DAGVTQSPTHLIKTRGQQVTLRCSPKSGHDTVSWYQQALGQGPQFIFQYYEEEERQRGNFPDRFSGHQFPNYSSELNVNALLLGDSALYLCASSLRRSPLHEQYFGPGTRLTVT.

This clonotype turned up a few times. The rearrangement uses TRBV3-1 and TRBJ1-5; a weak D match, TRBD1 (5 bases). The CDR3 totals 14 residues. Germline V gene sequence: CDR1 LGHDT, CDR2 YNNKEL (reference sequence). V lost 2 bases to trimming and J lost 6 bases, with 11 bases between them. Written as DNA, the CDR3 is TGTGCCAGCAGCCAACAAAGGGGAGGTCAGCCCCAGCATTTT. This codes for CASSQQRGGQPQHF.

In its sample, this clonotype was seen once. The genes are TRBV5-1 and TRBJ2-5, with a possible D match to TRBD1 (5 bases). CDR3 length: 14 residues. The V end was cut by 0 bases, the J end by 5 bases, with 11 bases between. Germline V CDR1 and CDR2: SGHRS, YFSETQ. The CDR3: CASSLVRAGETQYF. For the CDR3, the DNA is TGCGCCAGCAGCTTGGTACGGGCAGGGGAGACCCAGTACTTC.